The T cell receptor beta chain described here comes from a study of blood T cell repertoires in COVID-19. For the study at large: T cells, B-cell-depleted T cells, or PBMCs supplied cDNA or gDNA.

Germline CDR1 reads LNHDA; CDR2 reads SQIVND (reference sequence). This CDR3 spans 14 amino acids. Trimming cost V 5 bases and J 8 bases; bases outside gene matches: 8. The method was immunoSEQ multiplex PCR; TCRdb's version includes in-frame clones alone and lacks a portion of them. The sample has a few hundred thousand clones; about 90% are singletons. The J gene is TRBJ1-3, the V gene TRBV19; TRBD1 aligns across 8 bases. This TCR was recovered from a woman aged 45 to 65 who had been exposed to COVID-19. Sequencing was performed on PBMCs or T cells enriched from blood (not recorded which). CDR3 protein: CASSVAQGEYTIYF. CDR3 in DNA: TGTGCCAGTAGTGTCGCACAGGGGGAGTACACCATATATTTT.